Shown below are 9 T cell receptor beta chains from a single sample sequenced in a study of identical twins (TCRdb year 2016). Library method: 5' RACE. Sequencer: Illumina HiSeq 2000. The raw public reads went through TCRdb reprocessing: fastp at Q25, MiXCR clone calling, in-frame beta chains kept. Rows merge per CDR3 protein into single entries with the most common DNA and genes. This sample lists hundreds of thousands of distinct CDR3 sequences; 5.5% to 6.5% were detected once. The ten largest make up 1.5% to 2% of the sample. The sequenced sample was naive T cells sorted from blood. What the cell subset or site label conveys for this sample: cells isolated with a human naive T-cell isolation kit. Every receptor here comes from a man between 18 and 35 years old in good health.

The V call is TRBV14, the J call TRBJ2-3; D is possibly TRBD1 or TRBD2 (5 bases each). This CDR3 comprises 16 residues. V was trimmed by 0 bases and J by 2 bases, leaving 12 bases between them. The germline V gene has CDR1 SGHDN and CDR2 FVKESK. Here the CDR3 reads CASSQDWGIFTDTQYF. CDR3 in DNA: TGTGCCAGCAGCCAAGATTGGGGGATCTTCACAGATACGCAGTATTTT. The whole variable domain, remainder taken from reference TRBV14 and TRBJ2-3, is EAGVTQFPSHSVIEKGQTVTLRCDPISGHDNLYWYRRVMGKEIKFLLHFVKESKQDESGMPNNRFLAERTGGTYSTLKVQPAELEDSGVYFCASSQDWGIFTDTQYFGPGTRLTVL.

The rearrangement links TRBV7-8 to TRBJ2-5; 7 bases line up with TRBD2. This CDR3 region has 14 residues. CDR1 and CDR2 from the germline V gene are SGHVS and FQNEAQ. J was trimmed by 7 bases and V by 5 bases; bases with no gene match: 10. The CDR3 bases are TGTGCCAGCAGCCAGGGAGGGCTAGGTGGGACCCAGTACTTC. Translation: CASSQGGLGGTQYF.

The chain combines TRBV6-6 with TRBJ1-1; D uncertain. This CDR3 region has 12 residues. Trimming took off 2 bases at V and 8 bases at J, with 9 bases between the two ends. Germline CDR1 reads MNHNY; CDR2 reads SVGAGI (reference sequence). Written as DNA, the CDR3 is TGTGCCAGCAGTTACCAACTCGGGGAAGCTTTCTTT. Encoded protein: CASSYQLGEAFF.

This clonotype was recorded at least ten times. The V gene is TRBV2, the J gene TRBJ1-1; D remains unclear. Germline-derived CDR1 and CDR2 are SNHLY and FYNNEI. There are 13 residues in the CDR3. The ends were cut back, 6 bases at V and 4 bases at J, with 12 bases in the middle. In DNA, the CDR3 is TGTGCCAGCAGCGAGCGGGGTCCCACTGAAGCTTTCTTT. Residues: CASSERGPTEAFF.

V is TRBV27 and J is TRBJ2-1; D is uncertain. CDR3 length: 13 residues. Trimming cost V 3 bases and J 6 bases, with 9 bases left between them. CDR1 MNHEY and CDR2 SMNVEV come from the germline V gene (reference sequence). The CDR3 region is CASSFFPGNEQFF. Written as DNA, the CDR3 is TGTGCCAGCAGTTTCTTCCCAGGCAATGAGCAGTTCTTC.

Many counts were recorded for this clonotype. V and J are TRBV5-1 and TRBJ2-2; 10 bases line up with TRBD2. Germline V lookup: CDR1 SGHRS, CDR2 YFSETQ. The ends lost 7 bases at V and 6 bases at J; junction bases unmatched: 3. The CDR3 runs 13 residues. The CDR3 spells CASSSGSPGELFF. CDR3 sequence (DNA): TGCGCCAGCTCTAGCGGGAGTCCCGGGGAGCTGTTTTTT.

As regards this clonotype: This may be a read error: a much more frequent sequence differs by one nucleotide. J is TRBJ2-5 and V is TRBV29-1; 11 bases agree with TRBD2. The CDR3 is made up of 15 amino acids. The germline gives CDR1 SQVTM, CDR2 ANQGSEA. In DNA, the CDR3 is TGCAGCGTTGGAGCGACTAGCGGGGACCAAGAGACCCAGTGCTTC. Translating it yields CSVGATSGDQETQCF.

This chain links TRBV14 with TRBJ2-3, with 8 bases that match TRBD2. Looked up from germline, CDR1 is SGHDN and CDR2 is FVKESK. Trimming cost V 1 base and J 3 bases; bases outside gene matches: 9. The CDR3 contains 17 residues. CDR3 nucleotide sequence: TGTGCCAGCAGCCAAGGAGCGATAGCGGGAAAAACAGATACGCAGTATTTT. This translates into CASSQGAIAGKTDTQYF.

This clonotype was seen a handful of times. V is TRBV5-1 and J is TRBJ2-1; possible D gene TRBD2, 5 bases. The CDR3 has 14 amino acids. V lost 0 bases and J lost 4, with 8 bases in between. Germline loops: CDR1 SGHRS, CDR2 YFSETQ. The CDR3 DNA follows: TGCGCCAGCAGCTTGGAGACTATGTACAATGAGCAGTTCTTC. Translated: CASSLETMYNEQFF.